One sample yielded the 8 T cell receptor beta chains listed below, sequenced in a study of low-dose radiotherapy and immunotherapy resistance in tumors. cDNA synthesis used a TRAV/TRBV-specific primer set for both chains. Over around 19 PCR cycles, TCRs were amplified from a constant-region primer and V-primer adapter. MiXCR, run by TCRdb on the reads, gives a single entry per CDR3 protein. The profile shows 65,000 to 95,000 distinct CDR3 sequences, about 17% of them singletons. Time point: after trial treatment. Treatment here: LDRT plus nivolumab, ipilimumab, low-dose cyclophosphamide and aspirin (RACIN trial). The material sequenced was PBMCs, taken after low-dose radiotherapy plus immunotherapy. The source is a male donor with prostate cancer.

This clonotype was found many times. The chain couples TRBV5-6 to TRBJ2-1; 8 bases are a match to TRBD1. Germline V gene sequence: CDR1 SGHDT, CDR2 YYEEEE. Trimming took 3 bases from V and 4 from J; bases not matched to a gene: 6. The CDR3 has 15 residues. CDR3 protein: CASSWGQVRYNEQFF. CDR3 nucleotide sequence: TGTGCCAGCAGCTGGGGACAGGTGAGATACAATGAGCAGTTCTTC.

To note about this clonotype: It is likely a read error: a sequence one base away is far more abundant. The chain has TRBV18 and TRBJ2-1, with 7 bases matching TRBD1. Germline assignment: CDR1 KGHSH and CDR2 LQKENI. Losses at the gene ends were 0 bases for V and 10 bases for J; bases not matched to a gene: 9. The CDR3 extends over 15 amino acids. DNA of the CDR3: TGTGCCAGCTCACCACCCGAAGGGGGCCTCTACGAGCAGTTCTTC. Residues: CASSPPEGGLYEQFF.

The CDR3 is CASSPGQGAREQYF. CDR3 nucleotide sequence: TGTGCCAGCAGCCCGGGACAGGGGGCGAGGGAGCAGTACTTC. The V call is TRBV5-5, the J call TRBJ2-7; 12 bases line up with TRBD1. V lost 4 bases and J lost 7; bases outside the gene matches: 6. The CDR3 spans 14 residues. Germline V lookup: CDR1 SGHKS, CDR2 YYEKEE (reference sequence). Full variable domain (outside the CDR3, taken from reference TRBV5-5 and TRBJ2-7): DAGVTQSPTHLIKTRGQQVTLRCSPISGHKSVSWYQQVLGQGPQFIFQYYEKEERGRGNFPDRFSARQFPNYSSELNVNALLLGDSALYLCASSPGQGAREQYFGPGTRLTVT.

This clonotype was picked up many times. The rearrangement uses TRBV10-2 and TRBJ2-7; D remains ambiguous. The V end lost 4 bases, the J end lost 5 bases, and 6 bases lay between the germline ends. Germline loops: CDR1 WSHSY, CDR2 SAAADI. This CDR3 has 11 residues. CDR3 sequence (DNA): TGCGCCAGCAGTGTTACGCACGAGCAGTACTTC. This translates into CASSVTHEQYF.

To note about this clonotype: A much larger clone lies a single base off, so this may be a read error. V usage is TRBV27 and J usage is TRBJ1-1, with 8 bases identical to TRBD1. CDR1 is MNHEY and CDR2 is SMNVEV in the germline V gene (reference sequence). The CDR3 loop spans 16 amino acids. The CDR3 protein is CANSPWTGRMNTEAFF. In DNA form, the CDR3 reads TGTGCCAACAGTCCCTGGACAGGGAGGATGAACACTGAAGCTTTCTTT.

This clonotype was recorded at least ten times. CDR3 DNA: TGTGCCAGCAGCCAAGATCTGACCGGGAGTGGGGCTGGGGCCAACGTCCTGACTTTC. It translates to CASSQDLTGSGAGANVLTF. The chain has TRBV4-2 and TRBJ2-6; D may be TRBD2 (6 bases). CDR1 and CDR2 (germline): LGHNA, YNFKEQ. Trimming removed 0 bases from V and 2 bases from J, with 17 bases in between. The CDR3 extends over 19 amino acids.

This clonotype occurred many times. V and J are TRBV28 and TRBJ2-1; D unclear. Trimming stripped 8 bases from V and 5 bases from J, with 4 bases between. The germline V gene encodes CDR1 MDHEN and CDR2 SYDVKM. The length of the CDR3 is 10 residues. CDR3 in amino acids: CASAHNEQFF. In DNA form, the CDR3 reads TGTGCCAGCGCCCACAATGAGCAGTTCTTC.

At least ten counts were recorded for this clonotype. The chain uses TRBV20-1 and TRBJ2-3; 9 nucleotides agree with TRBD1. This CDR3 has 12 amino acids. CDR1 and CDR2 (germline): DFQATT, SNEGSKA (reference sequence). The junction had 1 base not matched to a gene; V was cut back by 5 bases and J by 4 bases. This chain's CDR3 is CSAGDRADTQYF. In DNA form, the CDR3 reads TGCAGTGCTGGGGACAGGGCAGATACGCAGTATTTT.